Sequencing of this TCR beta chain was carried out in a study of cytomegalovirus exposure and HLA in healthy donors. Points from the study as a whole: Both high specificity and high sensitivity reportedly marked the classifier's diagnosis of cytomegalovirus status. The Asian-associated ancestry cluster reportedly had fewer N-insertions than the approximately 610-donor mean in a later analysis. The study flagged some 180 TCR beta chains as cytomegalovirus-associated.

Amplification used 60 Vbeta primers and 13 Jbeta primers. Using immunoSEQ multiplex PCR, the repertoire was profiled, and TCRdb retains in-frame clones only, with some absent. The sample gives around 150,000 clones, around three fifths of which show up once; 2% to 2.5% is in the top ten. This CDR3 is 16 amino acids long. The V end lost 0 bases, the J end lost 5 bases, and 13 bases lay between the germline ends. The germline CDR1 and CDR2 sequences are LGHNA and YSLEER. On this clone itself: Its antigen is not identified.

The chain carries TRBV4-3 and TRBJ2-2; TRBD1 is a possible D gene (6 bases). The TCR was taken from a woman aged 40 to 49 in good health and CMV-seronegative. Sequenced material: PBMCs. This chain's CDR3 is CASSQEIHTGTGELFF. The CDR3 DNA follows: TGCGCCAGCAGCCAAGAAATACACACAGGGACCGGGGAGCTGTTTTTT.